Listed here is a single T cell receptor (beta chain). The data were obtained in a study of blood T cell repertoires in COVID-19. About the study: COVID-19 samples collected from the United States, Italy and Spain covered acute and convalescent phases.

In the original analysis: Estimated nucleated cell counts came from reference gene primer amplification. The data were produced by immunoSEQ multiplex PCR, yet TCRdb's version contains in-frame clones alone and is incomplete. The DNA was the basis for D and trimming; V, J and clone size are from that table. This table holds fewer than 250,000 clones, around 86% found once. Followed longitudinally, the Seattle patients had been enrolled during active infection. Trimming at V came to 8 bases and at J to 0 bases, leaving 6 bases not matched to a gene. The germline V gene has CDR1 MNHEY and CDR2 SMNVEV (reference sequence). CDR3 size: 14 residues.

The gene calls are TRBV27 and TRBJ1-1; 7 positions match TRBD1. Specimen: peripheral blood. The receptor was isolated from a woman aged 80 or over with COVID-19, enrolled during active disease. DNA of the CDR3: TGTGCCAGCCCCTTGGACAGGCTGAACACTGAAGCTTTCTTT. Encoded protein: CASPLDRLNTEAFF.